The 24 T cell receptor beta chains given below trace back to one sample, sequenced in a study of T cell responses to AZD1222 COVID-19 vaccine. The data were produced by immunoSEQ multiplex PCR, yet TCRdb's version contains in-frame clones alone and is incomplete. The sample holds 150,000 or so clones, 75% to 85% seen once. Sequencing used peripheral blood, obtained on day 0 of MenACWY control vaccination. These receptors were obtained from an adult in good health.

The rearrangement joins TRBV6-1 to TRBJ1-5, with D unresolved. The CDR3 totals 15 residues. CDR1 and CDR2 from the germline V gene are MNHNS and SASEGT. V gave up 2 bases and J gave up 0 bases, with 8 bases separating them. Here the CDR3 reads CASSEYGDSNQPQHF. The CDR3 bases are TGTGCCAGCAGTGAATACGGGGATAGCAATCAGCCCCAGCATTTT.

The gene calls are TRBV30 and TRBJ2-1; no clear D. V lost 5 bases and J lost 8, with 13 bases in between. Germline-derived CDR1 and CDR2 are GTSNPN and SVGIG (reference sequence). This CDR3 region has 12 residues. CDR3 in amino acids: CAWGPRVDEQFF. In nucleotides, the CDR3 is TGTGCCTGGGGACCCAGAGTTGATGAGCAGTTCTTC.

The V and J genes are TRBV5-8 and TRBJ2-5, with 12 bases identical to TRBD2. Germline V gene lookup returns CDR1 SGHTS and CDR2 YDEGEE. After removal of 4 bases from V and 5 bases from J, the junction contained 3 bases not matched to a gene. The CDR3 contains 14 residues. CDR3 in amino acids: CASSLGLAGETQYF. Here the CDR3 DNA reads TGTGCCAGCAGCCTTGGACTAGCGGGGGAGACCCAGTACTTC.

Concerning this clone: The same CDR3 arises from other DNA sequences in this sample as well. This chain uses TRBV18 with TRBJ1-1; D might be TRBD1 (5 bases). The CDR3 runs 13 residues. V dropped 3 bases and J dropped 0 bases, with 5 bases sitting between them. CDR1 and CDR2 from the germline V gene are KGHSH and LQKENI. The chain's CDR3 is CASSPGLNTEAFF. The CDR3 region has the DNA TGTGCCAGCTCACCGGGACTGAACACTGAAGCTTTCTTT.

V gene TRBV19 combines with J gene TRBJ1-2; perhaps TRBD1 as D (5 bases). The CDR3 extends over 14 amino acids. Germline V gives CDR1 LNHDA, CDR2 SQIVND (reference sequence). V was pared by 5 bases and J by 7 bases, with 17 bases between. In DNA, the CDR3 is TGTGCCAGTAGTTCGAGGACGGGACGAGGTGGCTACACCTTC. It encodes CASSSRTGRGGYTF.

The V and J genes are TRBV7-9 and TRBJ2-7; D is undetermined. With 1 base removed from V and 4 bases from J, the gap between germline ends came to 11 bases. Germline V gives CDR1 SEHNR, CDR2 FQNEAQ (reference sequence). The CDR3 is made up of 14 amino acids. The CDR3, as DNA: TGTGCCAGCAGCTTAGACCTAATTCATTACGAGCAGTACTTC. Translated, it gives CASSLDLIHYEQYF. Looking up the rest from reference TRBV7-9 and TRBJ2-7 gives the full variable domain: DTGVSQNPRHKITKRGQNVTFRCDPISEHNRLYWYRQTLGQGPEFLTYFQNEAQLEKSRLLSDRFSAERPKGSFSTLEIQRTEQGDSAMYLCASSLDLIHYEQYFGPGTRLTVT.

The chain combines TRBV9 with TRBJ2-1; D is tentatively TRBD1 or TRBD2 (5 bases each). CDR3 length: 15 residues. The V end lost 4 bases, the J end lost 4 bases, and 15 bases lay between the germline ends. Germline values: CDR1 SGDLS, CDR2 YYNGEE. In DNA, the CDR3 is TGTGCCAGCAGCTCCTCCGGGACCGGGTACAATGAGCAGTTCTTC. Translated, it gives CASSSSGTGYNEQFF.

This clone was detected only once. V and J are TRBV5-1 and TRBJ2-3; TRBD2 matches 12 bases. This CDR3 has 17 residues. Per germline, CDR1 SGHRS and CDR2 YFSETQ. V dropped 0 bases and J dropped 2; count of bases not matched to a gene: 4. CDR3 residues: CASSLGASGGATDTQYF. DNA for the CDR3: TGCGCCAGCAGCTTGGGAGCTAGCGGGGGGGCCACAGATACGCAGTATTTT.

The genes are TRBV18 and TRBJ1-1; D perhaps matches TRBD1 (6 bases). Germline V gene data show CDR1 as KGHSH and CDR2 as LQKENI. Trimming stripped 0 bases from V and 8 bases from J, with 10 bases between. CDR3 length: 13 amino acids. The CDR3: CASSPPGANEAFF. DNA of the CDR3: TGTGCCAGCTCACCACCGGGGGCGAACGAAGCTTTCTTT. Based on the CDR3 plus reference TRBV18 and TRBJ1-1, the full variable domain is NAGVMQNPRHLVRRRGQEARLRCSPMKGHSHVYWYRQLPEEGLKFMVYLQKENIIDESGMPKERFSAEFPKEGPSILRIQQVVRGDSAAYFCASSPPGANEAFFGQGTRLTVV.

This chain links TRBV7-9 with TRBJ2-1, with 8 bases matching TRBD2. The CDR3 is 15 amino acids. J gave up 12 bases and V 1 base, and 11 bases lay outside the gene matches. Germline assignment: CDR1 SEHNR and CDR2 FQNEAQ (reference sequence). CDR3 region: CASSLGSLVAGLQFF. CDR3 coding DNA: TGTGCCAGCAGCTTAGGCTCCCTGGTAGCGGGGTTGCAGTTCTTC.

This chain links TRBV6-5 with TRBJ1-4; D possibly corresponds to TRBD1 (5 bases). The germline CDR1 and CDR2 sequences are MNHEY and SVGAGI. V lost 6 bases and J 12 bases, leaving 11 bases between the germline ends. This CDR3 has 11 residues. The CDR3 DNA reads as TGTGCCAGCAGGGAGGGACGGGAACTGTTTTTT. Translating it yields CASREGRELFF.

The chain links TRBV7-2 to TRBJ2-7, with TRBD2 identical over 7 bases. From germline, CDR1 is SGHTA and CDR2 FQGNSA. This CDR3 spans 14 amino acids. V was pared by 1 base and J by 3 bases, with 3 bases of the junction left unmatched. The CDR3 nucleotides are TGTGCCAGCAGCTTAGAACTAGCGTTCTACGAGCAGTACTTC. This encodes CASSLELAFYEQYF.

V gene TRBV3-1 (or the pseudogene TRBV3-2) combines with J gene TRBJ2-3, with 7 bases matching TRBD2. Per the germline V gene, CDR1 is LGHDT and CDR2 is YNNKEL (reference sequence). This CDR3 region has 15 residues. Trimming cost V 4 bases and J 3 bases; bases outside gene matches: 7. CDR3: CASSPGRGRTDTQYF. CDR3 nucleotides: TGTGCCAGCAGCCCAGGGAGGGGTCGAACAGATACGCAGTATTTT.

V and J are TRBV29-1 and TRBJ1-6, with D perhaps matching TRBD1 (5 bases). Deletions cut 7 bases from V and 4 bases from J, with 11 bases between. Germline assignment: CDR1 SQVTM and CDR2 ANQGSEA. The CDR3 has 13 amino acids. In nucleotides, the CDR3 is TGCAGCGCGGGGGAGACTTATAATTCACCCCTCCACTTT. Translation gives CSAGETYNSPLHF.

The chain links TRBV11-2 to TRBJ2-1; D gene ambiguous. Germline V gives CDR1 SGHAT, CDR2 FQNNGV. The CDR3 spans 15 residues. The V end lost 0 bases, the J end lost 1 base, and 7 bases lay between the germline ends. The CDR3 spells CASSLEPGSYNEQFF. The DNA for the CDR3 is TGTGCCAGCAGCTTAGAGCCGGGTTCCTACAATGAGCAGTTCTTC.

The J gene is TRBJ1-2, the V gene TRBV3-1 (or the pseudogene TRBV3-2); 7 nucleotides agree with TRBD1. V lost 1 base and J lost 0; bases outside the gene matches: 8. This CDR3 spans 17 amino acids. In germline, CDR1 is LGHDT, CDR2 YNNKEL (reference sequence). The CDR3 DNA follows: TGTGCCAGCAGCCAAGGGGGGACAGTTTTAGCTAACTATGGCTACACCTTC. Its protein is CASSQGGTVLANYGYTF.

This chain uses TRBV7-9 with TRBJ1-3; no definite D call. CDR1 is SEHNR and CDR2 is FQNEAQ in the germline V gene (reference sequence). V dropped 5 bases and J dropped 2 bases, with 13 bases sitting between them. The CDR3 consists of 15 residues. CDR3 protein: CASSPRVGAGNTIYF. The CDR3 DNA reads as TGTGCCAGCAGCCCAAGGGTAGGAGCTGGAAACACCATATATTTT.

V usage is TRBV7-3 and J usage is TRBJ2-3, with D maybe TRBD2 (7 bases). The CDR3 covers 13 residues. Germline lookup yields CDR1 SGHTA and CDR2 FQGTGA. Trimming shortened V by 5 bases and J by 7 bases, and 13 bases separated the two germline ends. CDR3: CASSPGGLYTQYF. The CDR3 DNA follows: TGTGCCAGCAGCCCGGGGGGCTTATATACGCAGTATTTT.

The J gene is TRBJ1-2, the V gene TRBV28; D gene ambiguous. This CDR3 is 13 amino acids long. CDR1 is MDHEN and CDR2 is SYDVKM in the germline V gene. Deletions cut 1 base from V and 8 bases from J, with 11 bases between. CDR3 coding DNA: TGTGCCAGCAGTTTATCCGGCTTAATGGGCTACACCTTC. It is translated as CASSLSGLMGYTF.

This rearrangement joins TRBV7-3 to TRBJ2-7; D is undetermined. Trimming removed 4 bases at V and 0 bases at J, with 7 bases between. The CDR3 has 13 residues. Germline V CDR1 and CDR2: SGHTA, FQGTGA. The CDR3, as DNA: TGTGCCAGCAGCTCAGCCCCCTCCTACGAGCAGTACTTC. The encoded protein is CASSSAPSYEQYF.

The gene calls are TRBV7-2 and TRBJ1-1; D is ambiguous. Germline CDR1 SGHTA, CDR2 FQGNSA. V lost 2 bases, J lost 0 bases, and 7 bases lay in between. This CDR3 is 14 amino acids long. The CDR3 DNA reads TGTGCCAGCAGCTTATGGCAGATGAACACTGAAGCTTTCTTT. It yields the protein CASSLWQMNTEAFF.

The chain combines TRBV2 with TRBJ2-7, with 10 bases lining up with TRBD1. The V segment lost 8 bases and the J segment 10 bases; nucleotides outside the gene matches: 11. Germline V gene data show CDR1 as SNHLY and CDR2 as FYNNEI. This CDR3 comprises 13 residues. CDR3 sequence: CASGPQGTGEQYF. In DNA form, the CDR3 reads TGTGCCAGCGGCCCCCAAGGGACAGGGGAACAGTACTTC.

The chain carries TRBV28 and TRBJ1-5, with TRBD1 matching over 10 bases. From germline, CDR1 is MDHEN and CDR2 SYDVKM. V shed 5 bases, J shed 0 bases, and the junction held 7 bases outside the gene matches. The CDR3 is made up of 17 amino acids. In nucleotides, the CDR3 is TGTGCCAGCAGTCCGGGACAGGGGTTGTATAGCAATCAGCCCCAGCATTTT. This gives the protein CASSPGQGLYSNQPQHF. Looking up the rest from reference TRBV28 and TRBJ1-5 gives the full variable domain: DVKVTQSSRYLVKRTGEKVFLECVQDMDHENMFWYRQDPGLGLRLIYFSYDVKMKEKGDIPEGYSVSREKKERFSLILESASTNQTSMYLCASSPGQGLYSNQPQHFGDGTRLSIL.

This clone has only a few counts. The chain joins TRBV7-8 to TRBJ1-4, with D unclear. CDR1 and CDR2 from the germline V gene are SGHVS and FQNEAQ. CDR3 length: 15 residues. With 1 base removed from V and 7 bases from J, the gap between germline ends came to 13 bases. The CDR3 loop reads CASSLDGSPSEKLFF. The CDR3 coding sequence is TGTGCCAGCAGCTTAGATGGCAGCCCTAGTGAAAAACTGTTTTTT.